These 25 T cell receptor beta chains came from one sample sequenced in a study of blood T cell repertoires in COVID-19. TCRdb keeps only in-frame clones here, not all; method: immunoSEQ multiplex PCR. The table lists over 150,000 clones, about 78% of them singletons. Sequences were obtained from PBMCs or T cells enriched from blood (not recorded which). Every receptor here comes from a woman aged 50 to 60 who had recovered from COVID-19.

The chain has TRBV5-6 and TRBJ2-1, with 12 nucleotides matching TRBD2. The CDR3 sequence is 16 residues long. Germline V lookup: CDR1 SGHDT, CDR2 YYEEEE. J gave up 5 bases and V 1 base, and 4 bases lay outside the gene matches. As DNA, the CDR3 is TGTGCCAGCAGCTTGCTAGCGGGAGGGCCGGACAATGAGCAGTTCTTC. As protein: CASSLLAGGPDNEQFF.

This chain links TRBV11-2 with TRBJ2-1; 16 positions agree with TRBD2. V trimming: 5 bases; J trimming: 5 bases; junction bases outside the gene matches: 12. Germline CDR1 and CDR2: SGHAT and FQNNGV. There are 19 residues in the CDR3. The chain's CDR3 is CASSRISGTSGRADNEQFF. CDR3 nucleotides: TGTGCCAGCAGCCGGATCTCCGGGACTAGCGGGAGGGCCGACAATGAGCAGTTCTTC.

The V and J genes are TRBV5-1 and TRBJ1-2; 8 nucleotides match TRBD1. The germline V gene encodes CDR1 SGHRS and CDR2 YFSETQ. Trimming took 4 bases from V and 6 from J; bases not matched to a gene: 11. This CDR3 has 15 amino acids. The CDR3 DNA reads TGCGCCAGCAGCCCATCAGGGGGCGAGTGGGATGGCTACACCTTC. Encoded protein: CASSPSGGEWDGYTF. Full variable domain (outside the CDR3, taken from reference TRBV5-1 and TRBJ1-2): KAGVTQTPRYLIKTRGQQVTLSCSPISGHRSVSWYQQTPGQGLQFLFEYFSETQRNKGNFPGRFSGRQFSNSRSEMNVSTLELGDSALYLCASSPSGGEWDGYTFGSGTRLTVV.

This chain connects TRBV5-4 to TRBJ1-2; 9 positions agree with TRBD1. Germline values: CDR1 SGHNT, CDR2 YYREEE (reference sequence). This CDR3 is 16 amino acids long. The junction had 6 bases not matched to a gene; V was cut back by 0 bases and J by 3 bases. DNA of the CDR3: TGTGCCAGCAGCTTGGCGGGAACAGGGGGCGACTATGGCTACACCTTC. Encoded protein: CASSLAGTGGDYGYTF.

The chain employs TRBV5-6 and TRBJ1-3; tentative D call: TRBD1 (5 bases). The CDR3 spans 15 residues. The V end lost 0 bases, the J end lost 0 bases, and 7 bases lay between the germline ends. Per germline, CDR1 SGHDT and CDR2 YYEEEE. In DNA form, the CDR3 reads TGTGCCAGCAGCTTGGAGGGGAACTCTGGAAACACCATATATTTT. Translation gives CASSLEGNSGNTIYF.

V usage is TRBV28 and J usage is TRBJ2-1, with TRBD2 matching 12 bases. The CDR3 runs 22 residues. Germline V lookup: CDR1 MDHEN, CDR2 SYDVKM. The V and J ends lost 5 bases and 4 bases, in that order; junction bases with no gene match: 24. The CDR3 nucleotides read TGTGCCAGCAGTGCAACCCGGAGACAGGGAGGATCTACTAGCGGGGGGTACAATGAGCAGTTCTTC. Its translation is CASSATRRQGGSTSGGYNEQFF.

DNA for the CDR3: TGCGCCAGCAGCTTTAGGGGCGAGCAGTACTTC. This translates into CASSFRGEQYF. The chain couples TRBV5-1 to TRBJ2-7; weak D call: TRBD1 (5 bases). V was trimmed by 2 bases and J by 6 bases, leaving 6 bases between them. Germline values: CDR1 SGHRS, CDR2 YFSETQ. The CDR3 length is 11 residues.

The chain carries TRBV29-1 and TRBJ2-2, with 14 positions matching TRBD2. The CDR3 is made up of 16 amino acids. V lost 5 bases to trimming and J lost 1 base; unmatched junction nucleotides: 3. Germline CDR1 reads SQVTM; CDR2 reads ANQGSEA. The CDR3 region is CSVRLAGGKNTGELFF. The CDR3 nucleotides are TGCAGCGTTAGACTAGCGGGAGGGAAGAACACCGGGGAGCTGTTTTTT.

As concerns this clone: One junction end disagrees with the germline gene, perhaps due to a read error. This rearrangement joins TRBV29-1 to TRBJ2-1; 8 nucleotides agree with TRBD1. There are 14 residues in the CDR3. The V gene's germline CDR1 is SQVTM and CDR2 ANQGSEA. The CDR3 nucleotides are TGCAGCGTGGAAGGACAGGGTAGCTACAATGAGCAGTTCTTC. Encoded protein: CSVEGQGSYNEQFF.

The chain employs TRBV18 and TRBJ2-1; D unclear. This CDR3 has 13 residues. CDR1 is KGHSH and CDR2 is LQKENI in the germline V gene. Trimming removed 1 base at V and 5 bases at J, with 6 bases between. The CDR3 nucleotides read TGTGCCAGCTCACCACGGCCAGACAATGAGCAGTTCTTC. This gives the protein CASSPRPDNEQFF.

The table lists this clone with a count of one. The chain couples TRBV6-5 to TRBJ2-7; possibly TRBD1 for D (6 bases). Germline assignment: CDR1 MNHEY and CDR2 SVGAGI. The ends were cut back, 7 bases at V and 3 bases at J, with 19 bases in the middle. The CDR3 spans 15 residues. CDR3 region: CASKKDADRRYEQYF. In DNA form, the CDR3 reads TGTGCCAGCAAGAAAGATGCTGACAGGCGCTACGAGCAGTACTTC.

The chain couples TRBV7-9 to TRBJ1-5; the D gene is possibly TRBD1 (5 bases). Germline V CDR1 and CDR2: SEHNR, FQNEAQ (reference sequence). The CDR3 runs 16 residues. Trimming pared 1 base from V and 8 bases from J, leaving 18 bases between. The CDR3 bases are TGTGCCAGCAGCTTAGGAGCAGGTTCGGTAGGGGAGCCCCAGCATTTT. Translation gives CASSLGAGSVGEPQHF.

This sequence joins TRBV9 and TRBJ2-1, with a possible D match to TRBD2 (5 bases). There are 14 residues in the CDR3. Trimming stripped 0 bases from V and 7 bases from J, with 11 bases between. Germline CDR1 reads SGDLS; CDR2 reads YYNGEE. CDR3 DNA sequence: TGTGCCAGCAGCGTAGCGGGATTGGAAAATGAGCAGTTCTTC. It encodes CASSVAGLENEQFF.

The chain carries TRBV7-9 and TRBJ2-7; a possible D gene is TRBD1 (6 bases). CDR3 size: 11 residues. The germline V and J ends were trimmed by 3 bases and 7 bases, with 7 bases remaining between them. Per germline, CDR1 SEHNR and CDR2 FQNEAQ (reference sequence). CDR3 in DNA: TGTGCCAGCAGCTTCGGACAGGAGCAGTACTTC. Its protein is CASSFGQEQYF.

This clone was counted a few times. V is TRBV7-2 and J is TRBJ1-2, with 8 positions matching TRBD1. The CDR3 sequence is 14 residues long. The J segment lost 7 bases and the V segment lost 1 base, leaving 5 bases of the junction unmatched. Looked up from germline, CDR1 is SGHTA and CDR2 is FQGNSA. CDR3 in amino acids: CASSLVQGAGGYTF. CDR3 DNA sequence: TGTGCCAGCAGCTTAGTCCAGGGGGCAGGTGGCTACACCTTC.

The chain carries TRBV24-1 and TRBJ1-4; D might be TRBD1 (6 bases). Trimming removed 6 bases at V and 5 bases at J, with 12 bases between. The CDR3 covers 14 residues. Germline CDR1 and CDR2: KGHDR and SFDVKD. CDR3 sequence (DNA): TGTGCCACCAGTCAAGGGGGACCGAATGAAAAACTGTTTTTT. As protein: CATSQGGPNEKLFF.

The chain employs TRBV30 and TRBJ1-6; 7 bases agree with TRBD1. Germline CDR1 GTSNPN, CDR2 SVGIG (reference sequence). The J segment lost 10 bases and the V segment lost 4 bases, leaving 16 bases of the junction unmatched. CDR3 size: 16 residues. Here the CDR3 DNA reads TGTGCCTGGAACAACCCTCCGGGACAGCGGAGGTCACCCCTCCACTTT. This codes for CAWNNPPGQRRSPLHF.

This clone was seen a few times. V usage is TRBV5-1 and J usage is TRBJ2-3, with D perhaps TRBD2 (6 bases). V dropped 2 bases and J dropped 7 bases, with 11 bases sitting between them. The CDR3 has 13 amino acids. The germline gives CDR1 SGHRS, CDR2 YFSETQ. CDR3 in DNA: TGCGCCAGCAGCTTAGGGACTTATAATACGCAGTATTTT. This gives the protein CASSLGTYNTQYF.

This clone was counted between two and nine times. This chain connects TRBV9 to TRBJ1-1; 10 positions agree with TRBD1. The CDR3 has 15 residues. In germline, CDR1 is SGDLS, CDR2 YYNGEE. With V trimmed by 4 bases and J by 5 bases, 8 bases remained unmatched. CDR3 residues: CASSSSDRGLTEAFF. The CDR3 DNA reads TGTGCCAGCAGCTCTTCCGACAGGGGGCTTACTGAAGCTTTCTTT.

As regards this clone: The sample has other DNA sequences that encode this CDR3 too. The V gene is TRBV5-1, the J gene TRBJ2-7; TRBD2 matches 10 bases. The CDR3 length is 15 residues. The germline V gene has CDR1 SGHRS and CDR2 YFSETQ. The ends lost 1 base at V and 2 bases at J; junction bases unmatched: 3. The CDR3 spells CASSLTSGTTYEQYF. CDR3 DNA: TGCGCCAGCAGCTTGACTAGCGGGACGACCTACGAGCAGTACTTC.

V and J are TRBV11-1 and TRBJ2-1; possibly TRBD2 for D (6 bases). The CDR3 contains 15 residues. Trimming removed 3 bases from V and 6 bases from J, with 15 bases in between. Germline V lookup: CDR1 SGHAT, CDR2 FQDESV (reference sequence). CDR3 protein: CASSLGLTPGNEQFF. CDR3 in DNA: TGTGCCAGCAGCTTGGGACTTACACCTGGCAATGAGCAGTTCTTC.

The genes are TRBV28 and TRBJ2-5, with a tentative D call TRBD1 (5 bases). Between the trimmed V and J ends, which lost 8 bases and 1 base, there was a span of 23 bases. The V gene's germline CDR1 is MDHEN and CDR2 SYDVKM. CDR3 length equals 17 residues. The CDR3 loop reads CASHSHPRQSSQETQYF. In DNA, the CDR3 is TGTGCCAGCCATTCGCACCCCAGACAGTCATCCCAAGAGACCCAGTACTTC.

The rearrangement uses TRBV3-1 (or the pseudogene TRBV3-2) and TRBJ2-3; D not resolved. This CDR3 has 14 amino acids. Germline loops: CDR1 LGHDT, CDR2 YNNKEL (reference sequence). Deletions cut 8 bases from V and 1 base from J, with 13 bases between. The DNA for the CDR3 is TGTGCCAGCTCTCCCGTAGCCGGCACAGATACGCAGTATTTT. Translating gives CASSPVAGTDTQYF.

V usage is TRBV4-1 and J usage is TRBJ2-4; TRBD1 matches 9 bases. Germline CDR1 MGHRA, CDR2 YSYEKL. Unmatched junction bases numbered 7, after V lost 3 bases and J lost 4 bases. This CDR3 region has 16 residues. The CDR3 DNA reads TGCGCCAGCAGCCATCTACTCGGGACAGGGAAAAACATTCAGTACTTC. This sequence encodes CASSHLLGTGKNIQYF.

This clone was detected only a few times. The rearrangement joins TRBV10-3 to TRBJ1-6, with 9 bases matching TRBD1. Germline CDR1 and CDR2: ENHRY and SYGVKD. Trimming at V came to 10 bases and at J to 7 bases, leaving 8 bases not matched to a gene. CDR3 length: 14 amino acids. CDR3 DNA: TGTGCCAGCGCGGGACAGGGAAAGAATTCACCCCTCCACTTT. Translated, it gives CASAGQGKNSPLHF.